The text below deals with one T cell receptor (beta chain). Its antigen is not yet known. Base-call qualities are not available, and no considerably larger clone is one nucleotide away. The germline V gene gives CDR1 as MRHNA and CDR2 as SNTAGT. Trimming leaves V shorter by 3 bases and J shorter by 2 bases, with the junction holding 5 bases beyond the gene matches. The CDR3 numbers 15 residues from cysteine through phenylalanine. Here the CDR3 DNA is all that survives: 45 bases in frame from base 1. The CDR3 regions of human TCRbeta chains were subjected to immunosequencing. Processing in the source paper ran as follows. Repertoire TCRs were checked for matches against a reference library of SARS-CoV-2-specific TCRs that had been generated using the MIRA antigen-specificity platform. Breadth was defined as the fraction of unique TCRs that were SARS-CoV-2-associated. Depth was defined as the fraction of total T cells that were SARS-CoV-2-associated. Using the MIRA data, each spike-specific TCR was mapped to the spike region that the TCR reacts to and placed in a CD4 or CD8 class. Log10-transformed breadth and depth values were compared by one-way ANOVA with Sidak's multiple comparisons tests. As stored in TCRdb, this immuneACCESS dataset retains in-frame rearrangements with V and J assigned. A fraction of the clones does not appear; measured against another copy, unresolved V genes explain less than half of the discrepancy, and the remainder lacks a known reason. V, J and clone size were drawn from that table, and D and trimming were deduced from the DNA. The sample profile shows 100,000 or so clones; roughly 89% of them were found once. The top ten clones comprise roughly 17% of the sample.

This entry is derived from a study of T cell responses to AZD1222 COVID-19 vaccine (dated by TCRdb to about 2021). About the full investigation: Because spike-specific TCR depth and breadth did not differ between the two schedules, AZD1222 recipients who got a second dose at roughly 4 weeks were pooled with those who got a second dose at roughly 12 weeks. A total of roughly 240 trial participants underwent TCR sequencing, of whom about 210 received two doses of AZD1222 and about 25 received two doses of the MenACWY control vaccine. Trial participants were enrolled by age into 18-55, 56-69 and 70-plus year subgroups, with roughly 160, 29 and 62 TCR-sequenced participants respectively.

Taken with the paper, the label for time point translates to: baseline before first vaccination. Samples from vaccinated people were obtained from the UK trials COV001 and COV002, which included a single-blind randomized controlled phase 2/3 trial of AZD1222 (ChAdOx1 nCoV-19) in healthy adults. For TCRbeta chain sequencing, PBMC samples from trial participants were taken at day 0 and at day 28 after the second dose. Here is what the overall study found, with its caveats: Conclusions about previously exposed vaccinees are limited, since just 5 or 6 AZD1222 recipients were seropositive for SARS-CoV-2 at baseline. Spike-specific TCR breadth and depth rose significantly after two AZD1222 doses compared with day 0 and with MenACWY recipients. The 56-69-year group was small, and its depth increase did not reach significance, likely because of low power. No day 14 peak-response samples were available, so repertoires were characterized only after the peak T cell response. Vaccine-associated CD4 TCRs spanned the whole spike protein, with dominant responses in regions 160-218 and 743-854. Nearly half of unique spike-specific TCRs reportedly recognized epitopes outside regions mutated in the B.1.351 and B.1.1.7 variants. Participants were mostly white British, with more females than males. The authors suggested clonal diversity may have been underestimated.

Recombination joined TRBV6-4 with TRBJ2-3; 7 middle bases align to TRBD1. The sequencing used peripheral blood, collected on day 0 of AZD1222 vaccination. This TCR derives from an adult in good health. The CDR3 region reads CASSETGQITDTQYF. The nucleotides read TGTGCCAGCAGTGAGACGGGACAGATCACAGATACGCAGTATTTT.